These 26 T cell receptor beta chains originate from one sample sequenced in a study of T-cell reconstitution after alpha-beta-depleted transplantation in children. Using unique molecular identifiers, the investigators prepared the TCRbeta library. TCRdb passed the PCR reads through MiXCR, listing each CDR3 protein once. The table has more than 450,000 distinct CDR3 sequences, 15% to 20% seen once. The sample here was PBMCs from the stem cell graft donor, taken from the stem cell graft. All receptors come from a human donor who donated a stem cell graft to a child with acute lymphoblastic leukemia.

The rearrangement joins TRBV19 to TRBJ2-7; weak D call: TRBD1 (5 bases). The germline CDR1 and CDR2 sequences are LNHDA and SQIVND (reference sequence). V lost 5 bases, J lost 2 bases, and 13 bases lay in between. The CDR3 totals 14 residues. In DNA, the CDR3 is TGTGCCAGTAGTGCAACGCCACAGGCCTACGAGCAGTACTTC. It yields the protein CASSATPQAYEQYF.

This clonotype was seen a handful of times. The V gene is TRBV7-2, the J gene TRBJ1-2; D unclear. The ends were cut back, 1 base at V and 7 bases at J, with 16 bases in the middle. From germline, CDR1 is SGHTA and CDR2 FQGNSA. CDR3 length equals 15 residues. CDR3 coding DNA: TGTGCCAGCAGCTTAGTTGGCAGGTTCGTGGGTGGCTACACCTTC. Translating it yields CASSLVGRFVGGYTF.

This clonotype was picked up a small number of times. CDR3 region: CASSLGPTGDEQYF. DNA of the CDR3: TGTGCCAGCAGTTTGGGGCCGACAGGGGACGAGCAGTACTTC. V gene TRBV12-3 or TRBV12-4 combines with J gene TRBJ2-7; TRBD1 matches 8 bases. Trimming cost V 3 bases and J 5 bases; bases outside gene matches: 6. The CDR3 spans 14 residues.

CDR3 loop: CASSFGQNTQYF. The CDR3 bases are TGTGCCAGCAGCTTTGGACAAAATACGCAGTATTTT. The chain is built from TRBV7-9 and TRBJ2-3; possibly TRBD1 for D (5 bases). The germline gives CDR1 SEHNR, CDR2 FQNEAQ (reference sequence). The CDR3 is made up of 12 amino acids. The germline V and J ends were trimmed by 3 bases and 7 bases, with 8 bases remaining between them.

The genes are TRBV7-9 and TRBJ2-7, with 11 bases lining up with TRBD2. The CDR3 sequence is 16 residues long. Trimming cost V 0 bases and J 5 bases; bases outside gene matches: 6. CDR1 and CDR2 from the germline V gene are SEHNR and FQNEAQ (reference sequence). The CDR3 nucleotides read TGTGCCAGCAGCTTAGCTTGGACTAGCGGGTATCACGAGCAGTACTTC. Amino acid sequence: CASSLAWTSGYHEQYF.

The J gene is TRBJ2-1, the V gene TRBV20-1; 12 bases align to TRBD1. This CDR3 is built from 13 residues. The trim removed 6 bases at V and 7 bases at J, leaving 4 bases unmatched. CDR1 is DFQATT and CDR2 is SNEGSKA in the germline V gene (reference sequence). The CDR3 loop reads CSAGTGGRNEQFF. In DNA form, the CDR3 reads TGCAGTGCCGGGACAGGGGGCAGGAATGAGCAGTTCTTC.

Concerning this clonotype itself: An end of the junction does not agree with germline; a read error may underlie this. The chain joins TRBV7-9 to TRBJ2-1; tentatively, D is TRBD2 (6 bases). Germline CDR1 and CDR2: SEHNR and FQNEAQ (reference sequence). The CDR3 contains 16 residues. The CDR3 DNA reads as TGTGCCAGCAGCTTAGCTCCCGGGAGCTCCTACAATGACCAGTTCTTC. Its translation: CASSLAPGSSYNDQFF.

This chain uses TRBV4-2 with TRBJ2-6; 11 nucleotides agree with TRBD2. Germline lookup yields CDR1 LGHNA and CDR2 YNFKEQ. With 5 bases clipped from V and 3 bases from J, the junction kept 9 bases outside the gene matches. The CDR3 extends over 18 amino acids. CDR3 sequence (DNA): TGTGCCAGCAGCTATCAGACTAGCGGGATAGGTGGGGCCAACGTCCTGACTTTC. This translates into CASSYQTSGIGGANVLTF.

This chain uses TRBV7-3 with TRBJ1-1; 8 nucleotides agree with TRBD1. J gave up 10 bases and V 6 bases, and 10 bases lay outside the gene matches. The CDR3 has 13 residues. Germline V gives CDR1 SGHTA, CDR2 FQGTGA. CDR3: CASSSIQGAAAFF. CDR3 in DNA: TGTGCCAGCAGTTCAATTCAGGGGGCAGCAGCTTTCTTT. Full variable domain (outside the CDR3, taken from reference TRBV7-3 and TRBJ1-1): GAGVSQTPSNKVTEKGKYVELRCDPISGHTALYWYRQSLGQGPEFLIYFQGTGAADDSGLPNDRFFAVRPEGSVSTLKIQRTERGDSAVYLCASSSIQGAAAFFGQGTRLTVV.

This clonotype appeared a few times. The gene calls are TRBV27 and TRBJ2-7, with unresolved D. V was cut by 3 bases and J by 3 bases, with 9 bases left in between. Germline-derived CDR1 and CDR2 are MNHEY and SMNVEV (reference sequence). The CDR3 is 13 residues long. CDR3 bases: TGTGCCAGCAGTTTGATCGCAGACTACGAGCAGTACTTC. This gives the protein CASSLIADYEQYF.

The rearrangement joins TRBV5-1 to TRBJ2-3; TRBD1 aligns across 7 bases. This CDR3 region has 15 residues. In germline, CDR1 is SGHRS, CDR2 YFSETQ. The J segment lost 8 bases and the V segment lost 2 bases, leaving 11 bases of the junction unmatched. The CDR3 is CASSLQGNDGGTQYF. The CDR3 bases are TGCGCCAGCAGCTTACAGGGGAACGATGGGGGTACGCAGTATTTT.

The J gene is TRBJ2-7, the V gene TRBV29-1; 10 nucleotides line up with TRBD1. V dropped 6 bases and J dropped 7; count of bases not matched to a gene: 9. CDR3 length: 13 residues. Germline CDR1 and CDR2: SQVTM and ANQGSEA. CDR3 bases: TGCAGCGTCCCCGGGACAGGGGTGCGGGAGCAGTACTTC. Translating it yields CSVPGTGVREQYF.

The chain joins TRBV2 to TRBJ2-1; D perhaps matches TRBD1 (6 bases). The CDR3 spans 13 residues. Trimming removed 3 bases from V and 10 bases from J, with 13 bases in between. Germline-derived CDR1 and CDR2 are SNHLY and FYNNEI. This chain's CDR3 is CASSDQGGTEQFF. CDR3 nucleotide sequence: TGTGCCAGCAGTGACCAAGGTGGGACAGAGCAGTTCTTC.

This clonotype has more than one count but fewer than ten. The chain links TRBV3-1 to TRBJ1-6; D gene ambiguous. CDR1 is LGHDT, CDR2 YNNKEL, per germline (reference sequence). V was clipped by 2 bases and J by 9 bases, with 14 bases between them. CDR3 length: 15 residues. The CDR3 sequence: CASSQYQVNGSPLHF. The CDR3 nucleotides read TGTGCCAGCAGCCAATATCAGGTTAATGGTTCACCCCTCCACTTT. Supplemented by reference TRBV3-1 and TRBJ1-6, the full variable domain reads DTAVSQTPKYLVTQMGNDKSIKCEQNLGHDTMYWYKQDSKKFLKIMFSYNNKELIINETVPNRFSPKSPDKAHLNLHINSLELGDSAVYFCASSQYQVNGSPLHFGNGTRLTVT.

The gene calls are TRBV5-1 and TRBJ1-2; tentative D call: TRBD1 (5 bases). Germline CDR1 and CDR2: SGHRS and YFSETQ. The V gene lost 4 bases and the J gene lost 1 base, with 11 bases spanning the gap. The length of the CDR3 is 14 residues. The CDR3 DNA follows: TGCGCCAGCAGCCAAGGGACGGTTAACTATGGCTACACCTTC. Its translation: CASSQGTVNYGYTF.

This clonotype has only a few counts. The rearrangement links TRBV27 to TRBJ2-1; TRBD2 matches 12 bases. The length of the CDR3 is 18 residues. The junction had 12 bases not matched to a gene; V was cut back by 4 bases and J by 5 bases. Germline V gives CDR1 MNHEY, CDR2 SMNVEV (reference sequence). The CDR3 nucleotides are TGTGCCAGCAGTTCCTGGGGGGGACTAGCGGGTACCAACAATGAGCAGTTCTTC. This encodes CASSSWGGLAGTNNEQFF.

The chain uses TRBV11-1 and TRBJ1-1; 7 nucleotides agree with TRBD1. V lost 0 bases to trimming and J lost 7 bases; unmatched junction nucleotides: 5. The germline V gene encodes CDR1 SGHAT and CDR2 FQDESV (reference sequence). This CDR3 has 14 amino acids. The CDR3 is CASSLATGTGEAFF. CDR3 coding DNA: TGTGCCAGCAGCTTAGCGACAGGGACGGGTGAAGCTTTCTTT. The full variable domain, in which reference TRBV11-1 and TRBJ1-1 provide the parts outside the CDR3, is EAEVAQSPRYKITEKSQAVAFWCDPISGHATLYWYRQILGQGPELLVQFQDESVVDDSQLPKDRFSAERLKGVDSTLKIQPAELGDSAMYLCASSLATGTGEAFFGQGTRLTVV.

The chain recombines TRBV6-5 with TRBJ2-1, with D perhaps matching TRBD2 (6 bases). This CDR3 spans 14 amino acids. The V end was cut by 2 bases, the J end by 6 bases, with 11 bases between. In germline, CDR1 is MNHEY, CDR2 SVGAGI. The CDR3 is CASSYREDGNEQFF. In DNA form, the CDR3 reads TGTGCCAGCAGTTACAGGGAGGACGGCAATGAGCAGTTCTTC.

The V gene is TRBV27, the J gene TRBJ2-2; 8 nucleotides align to TRBD2. CDR1 and CDR2 (germline): MNHEY, SMNVEV (reference sequence). Trimming took 3 bases from V and 5 from J; bases not matched to a gene: 5. CDR3 length: 15 amino acids. The CDR3 DNA reads TGTGCCAGCAGTTTCTCTAGCGGGTCTACCGGGGAGCTGTTTTTT. Amino acid sequence: CASSFSSGSTGELFF.

In DNA form, the CDR3 reads TGCGCCAGCAGTCTAACAGGGGGCGGCTTTGGTGACACTGAAGCTTTCTTT. It is translated as CASSLTGGGFGDTEAFF. The rearrangement links TRBV5-1 to TRBJ1-1; 9 nucleotides line up with TRBD1. Germline V gives CDR1 SGHRS, CDR2 YFSETQ. The CDR3 covers 17 residues. V lost 5 bases, J lost 3 bases, and 14 bases stayed unmatched.

V gene TRBV10-3 combines with J gene TRBJ2-6; the D gene is possibly TRBD2 (5 bases). The V and J ends lost 5 bases and 2 bases respectively, with 22 bases between them. Germline V gene sequence: CDR1 ENHRY, CDR2 SYGVKD. The CDR3 has 19 residues. CDR3 region: CAISSPPASSQPGANVLTF. For the CDR3, the DNA is TGTGCCATCAGTTCTCCCCCCGCTAGCTCCCAACCTGGGGCCAACGTCCTGACTTTC.

This clonotype turned up a few times. The chain uses TRBV5-1 and TRBJ1-4, with unresolved D. The germline V gene encodes CDR1 SGHRS and CDR2 YFSETQ. V gave up 0 bases and J gave up 3 bases, with 6 bases separating them. CDR3 length: 14 residues. CDR3 sequence: CASSLVGANEKLFF. The CDR3 DNA reads TGCGCCAGCAGCTTGGTGGGTGCTAATGAAAAACTGTTTTTT.

The chain combines TRBV12-3 or TRBV12-4 with TRBJ1-1; D is perhaps TRBD1 (5 bases). The CDR3 consists of 15 residues. The V end lost 3 bases, the J end lost 1 base, and 12 bases lay between the germline ends. In nucleotides, the CDR3 is TGTGCCAGCAGTTTTATCGGGACGGGGAACACTGAAGCTTTCTTT. The encoded protein is CASSFIGTGNTEAFF.

The genes are TRBV25-1 and TRBJ1-1, with TRBD1 as a possible D gene (5 bases). The length of the CDR3 is 14 residues. Trimming stripped 0 bases from V and 5 bases from J, with 10 bases between. Germline loops: CDR1 MGHDK, CDR2 SYGVNS. The CDR3 region has the DNA TGTGCCAGCAGTGAATATAGCAGGGAGACTGAAGCTTTCTTT. Amino acid sequence: CASSEYSRETEAFF.

The V gene is TRBV19, the J gene TRBJ2-1; 12 bases align to TRBD2. The CDR3 sequence is 18 residues long. V gave up 7 bases and J gave up 6 bases; unmatched junction bases: 16. CDR1 LNHDA and CDR2 SQIVND come from the germline V gene (reference sequence). The CDR3 loop reads CASKGRLAGVSGRNEQFF. DNA of the CDR3: TGTGCCAGTAAAGGCCGACTAGCGGGAGTTTCTGGTCGCAATGAGCAGTTCTTC.

This clonotype turned up a few times. The V and J genes are TRBV5-6 and TRBJ2-7; D uncertain. Trimming stripped 1 base from V and 6 bases from J, with 8 bases between. The germline CDR1 and CDR2 sequences are SGHDT and YYEEEE. This CDR3 has 12 residues. The CDR3 is CASSLRVFEQYF. The DNA for the CDR3 is TGTGCCAGCAGCTTGAGGGTCTTCGAGCAGTACTTC.